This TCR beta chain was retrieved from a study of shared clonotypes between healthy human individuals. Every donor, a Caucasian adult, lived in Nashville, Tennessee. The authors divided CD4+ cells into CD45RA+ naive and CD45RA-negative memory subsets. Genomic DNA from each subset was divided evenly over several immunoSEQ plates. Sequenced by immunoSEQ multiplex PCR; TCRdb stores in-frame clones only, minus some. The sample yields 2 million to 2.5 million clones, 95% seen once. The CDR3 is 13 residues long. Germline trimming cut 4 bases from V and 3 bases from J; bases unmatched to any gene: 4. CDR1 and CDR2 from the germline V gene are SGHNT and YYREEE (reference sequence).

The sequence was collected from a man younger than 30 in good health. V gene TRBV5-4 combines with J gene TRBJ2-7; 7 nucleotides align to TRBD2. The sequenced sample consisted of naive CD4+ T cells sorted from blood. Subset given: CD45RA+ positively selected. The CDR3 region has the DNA TGTGCCAGCAGCCGGGGACTAAGCTACGAGCAGTACTTC. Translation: CASSRGLSYEQYF.